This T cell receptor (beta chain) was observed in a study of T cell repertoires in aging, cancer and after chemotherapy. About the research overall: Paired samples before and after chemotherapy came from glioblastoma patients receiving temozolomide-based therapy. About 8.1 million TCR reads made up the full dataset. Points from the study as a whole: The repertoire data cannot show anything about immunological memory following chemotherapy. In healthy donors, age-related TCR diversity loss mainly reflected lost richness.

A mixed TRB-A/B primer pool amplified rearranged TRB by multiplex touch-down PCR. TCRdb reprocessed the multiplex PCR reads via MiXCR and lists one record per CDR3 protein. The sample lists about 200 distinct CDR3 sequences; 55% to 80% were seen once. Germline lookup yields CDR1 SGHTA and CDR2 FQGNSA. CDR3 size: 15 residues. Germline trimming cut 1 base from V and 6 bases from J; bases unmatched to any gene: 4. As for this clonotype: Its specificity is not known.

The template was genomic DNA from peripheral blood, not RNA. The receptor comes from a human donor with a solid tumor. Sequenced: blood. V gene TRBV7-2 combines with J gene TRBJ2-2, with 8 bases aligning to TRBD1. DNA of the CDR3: TGTGCCAGCAGCTTAGGGGACAGGTCCGCCGGGGAGCTGTTTTTT. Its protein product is CASSLGDRSAGELFF.